This T cell receptor (beta chain) was obtained from a study of beta chain features in type 1 diabetes. Study as a whole: Patients were similar to healthy donors in age and gender (as well as in cell yields).

Sequenced material consisted of expressed TCRB transcripts (all of the isolated RNA was reverse transcribed). Generated by immunoSEQ multiplex PCR, the TCRdb table keeps only in-frame clones and is missing some. This sample yields about 700,000 clones, of which roughly 13% are seen a single time; 0.02% to 0.025% belongs to the top ten. Purity exceeded 95% in all sorted populations. Concerning this clone itself: No antigen is known for it.

CDR1 and CDR2 (germline): SGHRS, YFSETQ. The length of the CDR3 is 15 residues. Losses at the gene ends were 4 bases for V and 1 base for J; bases not matched to a gene: 7. The study's findings and limits: Whether HLA type affects TCRB rearrangement stayed undetermined in the present work. All four CD4+ subsets of Type 1 diabetes patients contained TCRB CDR3s that were moderately but significantly shorter. Insertions at VDJ junctions were less frequent in type 1 diabetes patients. These patients also deleted more nucleotides at the same junctions.

Sequencing was done on a sample of naive CD4+ T cells from blood. The sequence derives from a man younger than 35 with type 1 diabetes. This chain uses TRBV5-1 with TRBJ1-1, with TRBD1 matching over 7 bases. In DNA form, the CDR3 reads TGCGCCAGCAGCCAATCCCGGGACAGGAACACTGAAGCTTTCTTT. This translates into CASSQSRDRNTEAFF.